This T cell receptor beta chain originates from a study of OX40 agonist ivuxolimab in advanced cancers. Background on the study: Dose-escalation patients' cancers were hepatocellular carcinoma, melanoma, renal cell or head and neck cancer. At roughly 80% male, the cohort had a mean age of 60 years, ranging from 23 to 79.

The assay was immunoSEQ multiplex PCR, and TCRdb's table has in-frame clones only and misses some. The sample carries approximately 90,000 clones, 70% to 90% recorded once. About this clone: What it binds is not known.

Study results and limitations: Clonal expansion was seen in CD4+ and CD8+ blood T cells by week 6 at 0.1 to 3.0 mg/kg. Averaged across samples, CD8+ T cells carried more expanded clones than CD4+ did.

Trimming stripped 1 base from V and 3 bases from J, with 12 bases between. The CDR3 is 16 residues long. Germline lookup yields CDR1 LGHNA and CDR2 YSLEER. The rearrangement uses TRBV4-3 and TRBJ2-2; D unclear. The TCR was taken from an adult with an advanced solid tumor such as melanoma, head and neck, liver or kidney cancer. The specimen comprised CD4+ or CD8+ T cells sorted from blood, sampled in a trial of the OX40 agonist ivuxolimab. For the CDR3, the DNA is TGCGCCAGCAGCCAAGGAACAGTCTTATACACCGGGGAGCTGTTTTTT. Translating it yields CASSQGTVLYTGELFF.